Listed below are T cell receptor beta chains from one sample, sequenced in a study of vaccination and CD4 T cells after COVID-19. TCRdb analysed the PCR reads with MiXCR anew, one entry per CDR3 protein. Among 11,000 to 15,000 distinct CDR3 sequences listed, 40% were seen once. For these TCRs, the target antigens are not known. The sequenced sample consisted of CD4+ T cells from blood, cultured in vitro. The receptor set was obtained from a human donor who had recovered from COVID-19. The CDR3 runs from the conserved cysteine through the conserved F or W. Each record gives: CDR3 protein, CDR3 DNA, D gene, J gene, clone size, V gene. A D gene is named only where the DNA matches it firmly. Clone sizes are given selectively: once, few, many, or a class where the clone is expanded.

CASSDSFGTLNTEAFF	TGTGCCAGCAGTGATTCCTTTGGCACCTTGAACACTGAAGCTTTCTTT	.	TRBJ1-1	.	TRBV2
CASRGTNSNQPQHF	TGTGCCAGTAGGGGGACGAATAGCAATCAGCCCCAGCATTTT	.	TRBJ1-5	few	TRBV19
CASSGDGWVNVLTF	TGTGCCAGCAGTGGGGACGGTTGGGTCAACGTCCTGACTTTC	.	TRBJ2-6	few	TRBV6-1
CATSREGTRGVETQYF	TGTGCCACCAGCAGGGAAGGGACTAGAGGTGTGGAGACCCAGTACTTC	TRBD2	TRBJ2-5	.	TRBV15
CASSAKGEVSYNSPLHF	TGTGCCAGCAGCGCAAAGGGGGAGGTATCCTATAATTCACCCCTCCACTTT	.	TRBJ1-6	.	TRBV9
CSARESGSIYNEQFF	TGCAGTGCTAGAGAAAGCGGGAGTATATACAATGAGCAGTTCTTC	TRBD2	TRBJ2-1	.	TRBV20-1
CASRGGDTQYF	TGCGCCAGCAGAGGGGGAGATACGCAGTATTTT	.	TRBJ2-3	few	TRBV5-1
CASRPHDGVPSYEQYF	TGTGCCAGCAGACCGCACGACGGGGTGCCCTCCTACGAGCAGTACTTC	.	TRBJ2-7	.	TRBV6-2/TRBV6-3
CASSPTPSGVYNEQFF	TGTGCCAGCAGCCCTACTCCTAGCGGGGTATACAATGAGCAGTTCTTC	TRBD2	TRBJ2-1	.	TRBV7-3
CSARTETNYGYTF	TGCAGTGCTCGGACAGAGACTAACTATGGCTACACCTTC	.	TRBJ1-2	.	TRBV20-1
CALGVGGRSTDTQYF	TGTGCCTTGGGGGTCGGGGGGCGCAGCACAGATACGCAGTATTTT	.	TRBJ2-3	few	TRBV30
CASSIAGGPYNEQFF	TGTGCCAGTAGTATCGCAGGCGGTCCTTACAATGAGCAGTTCTTC	.	TRBJ2-1	few	TRBV19
CASGASGSSYNEQFF	TGTGCCAGCGGGGCTAGCGGGAGCTCCTACAATGAGCAGTTCTTC	TRBD2	TRBJ2-1	once	TRBV7-9
CATSRGFLGQGSYEQYF	TGTGCCACCAGCAGAGGATTCCTAGGACAGGGCTCCTACGAGCAGTACTTC	TRBD1	TRBJ2-7	few	TRBV15